The T cell receptor (beta chain) described here comes from a study of beta chain features in type 1 diabetes. Remarks on this clone: What it binds is unknown.

Expressed TCRB transcripts were sequenced after all isolated RNA was converted to cDNA. Data came from immunoSEQ multiplex PCR; TCRdb stores just in-frame clones and leaves some out. This sample has some 400,000 clones; around 16% occur once, and the top ten carry about 0.019%. Broader study findings: Patients with type 1 diabetes carried fewer insertions and had more deletions at their VDJ junctions. Shortening that was moderate but significant affected the TCRB CDR3s of Type 1 diabetes patients in all four CD4+ subsets.

CDR1 and CDR2 (germline): GTSNPN, SVGIG (reference sequence). This CDR3 region has 12 residues. Germline trimming cut 1 base from V and 14 bases from J; bases unmatched to any gene: 0. There was one heparinised blood draw per donor, averaging around 120 mL. The rearrangement links TRBV30 to TRBJ2-1, with 15 bases lining up with TRBD2. Material: naive CD4+ T cells from blood. This sequence was found in a woman in her late teens or twenties in good health. The CDR3 here is CAWSGTSGREFF. In DNA form, the CDR3 reads TGTGCCTGGAGTGGGACTAGCGGGAGGGAGTTCTTC.